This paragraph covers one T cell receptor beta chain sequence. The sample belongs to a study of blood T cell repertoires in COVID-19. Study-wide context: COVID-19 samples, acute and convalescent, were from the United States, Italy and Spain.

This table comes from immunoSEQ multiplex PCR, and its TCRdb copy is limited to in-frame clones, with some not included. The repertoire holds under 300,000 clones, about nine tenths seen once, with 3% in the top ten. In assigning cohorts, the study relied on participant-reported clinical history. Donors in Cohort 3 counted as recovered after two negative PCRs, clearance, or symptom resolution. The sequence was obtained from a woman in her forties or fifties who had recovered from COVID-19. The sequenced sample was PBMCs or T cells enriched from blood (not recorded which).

The DNA of the CDR3 is TGTGCCAGCAGCCTTGACAGAACGACCCCAGGGGAGCAGTTCTTC. Protein: CASSLDRTTPGEQFF. V gene TRBV11-2 combines with J gene TRBJ2-1; tentative D call: TRBD1 (5 bases). This CDR3 contains 15 residues. Germline lookup yields CDR1 SGHAT and CDR2 FQNNGV. Trimming took off 5 bases at V and 10 bases at J, with 21 bases between the two ends.